The rows below give T cell receptor beta chains drawn from one sample of a study of cytomegalovirus exposure and HLA in healthy donors. Measured with immunoSEQ multiplex PCR; TCRdb has only the in-frame clones, and not every one. Here the sample spans approximately 100,000 clones, roughly 80% being singletons. The specimen was PBMCs. All receptors come from a female donor in good health and CMV-seronegative. CDR3s include the opening cysteine and the closing phenylalanine or tryptophan. A D gene is named only where the DNA matches it firmly. Clone sizes are given selectively: once, few, many, or a class where the clone is expanded.

clone_size	cdr3_length	v_call	j_call	d_call	cdr3_aa	cdr3_nt
NA	15	TRBV9	TRBJ1-2	NA	CASSPSFGGGGGYTF	TGTGCCAGCAGCCCCAGTTTCGGGGGGGGAGGTGGCTACACCTTC
NA	18	TRBV2	TRBJ2-1	TRBD1	CASSEALLTGTGVNEQFF	TGTGCCAGCAGTGAAGCCTTATTAACCGGGACAGGGGTCAATGAGCAGTTCTTC
NA	13	TRBV6-5	TRBJ2-2	NA	CASSQQRGGELFF	TGTGCCAGCAGTCAGCAGCGTGGCGGGGAGCTGTTTTTT
NA	22	TRBV4-2	TRBJ2-1	TRBD2	CASSQDAATLAGGPRTYNEQLF	TGTGCCAGCAGCCAAGATGCCGCGACGTTGGCGGGGGGGCCTAGGACCTACAATGAGCAGCTCTTC
NA	15	TRBV5-5	TRBJ1-2	TRBD1	CASSVQGSGDYGYTF	TGTGCCAGCAGCGTACAGGGGTCTGGGGACTATGGCTACACCTTC
NA	19	TRBV2	TRBJ2-5	TRBD2	CASRLPRLAGGQGDETQYF	TGTGCCAGCAGACTACCAAGACTAGCGGGGGGGCAGGGAGATGAGACCCAGTACTTC
NA	16	TRBV9	TRBJ2-3	TRBD2	CASSPGTSGHTDTQYF	TGTGCCAGCAGCCCCGGGACTAGCGGGCACACAGATACGCAGTATTTT
NA	12	TRBV11-2	TRBJ1-1	NA	CASSPAQGRALF	TGTGCCAGCAGCCCAGCCCAGGGTCGGGCTCTCTTT
few	11	TRBV2	TRBJ2-1	NA	CASRTVREQFF	TGTGCCAGCAGAACCGTGAGGGAGCAGTTCTTC
NA	15	TRBV30	TRBJ1-2	NA	CASSRAGHMDYGYTF	TGTGCCTCATCCCGGGCAGGGCATATGGACTATGGCTACACCTTC
NA	13	TRBV6-5	TRBJ1-2	NA	CASRTPGNYGYTF	TGTGCCAGCAGGACCCCCGGGAACTATGGCTACACCTTC
NA	13	TRBV2	TRBJ1-4	NA	CASDSSYEGKLFF	TGTGCCAGCGATAGCTCCTACGAAGGAAAACTGTTTTTT
NA	12	TRBV29-1	TRBJ1-2	TRBD1	CSVPTGQYGYTF	TGCAGCGTCCCGACAGGGCAGTATGGCTACACCTTC
NA	15	TRBV30	TRBJ2-7	TRBD2	CAWSWSSGGADEQYF	TGTGCCTGGAGTTGGTCTAGCGGGGGGGCCGACGAGCAGTACTTC
NA	13	TRBV27	TRBJ1-2	NA	CASSGRSGRGYTF	TGTGCCAGCAGTGGTCGGTCAGGCCGGGGCTACACCTTC
NA	15	TRBV15	TRBJ2-1	NA	CATSDRDISYNEQFF	TGTGCCACCAGCGACCGGGACATTTCCTACAATGAGCAGTTCTTC
NA	14	TRBV10-3	TRBJ2-3	TRBD2	CATQTSGGGDTQYF	TGTGCCACCCAAACTAGCGGGGGGGGAGATACGCAGTATTTT
NA	18	TRBV4-1	TRBJ2-1	TRBD2	CASSQFVPERGGYNEQFF	TGCGCCAGCAGCCAGTTCGTTCCGGAGCGGGGGGGATACAATGAGCAGTTCTTC
NA	16	TRBV5-6	TRBJ2-7	NA	CASSLGVAGGTYEQYF	TGTGCCAGCAGCTTGGGTGTGGCAGGGGGGACCTACGAGCAGTACTTC
NA	14	TRBV18	TRBJ2-3	NA	CASSLDWGTDTQYF	TGTGCCAGCTCCCTGGACTGGGGCACAGATACGCAGTATTTT
NA	15	TRBV27	TRBJ2-7	NA	CASSLGRDTSYEQYF	TGTGCCAGCAGTTTGGGACGGGACACCTCCTACGAGCAGTACTTC
NA	15	TRBV30	TRBJ1-1	NA	CAWKFGGRGNTEAFF	TGTGCCTGGAAATTCGGGGGGCGCGGGAACACTGAAGCTTTCTTT
NA	18	TRBV9	TRBJ2-7	TRBD2	CASSVDPSGGALKSEQYF	TGTGCCAGCAGCGTAGATCCTAGCGGGGGGGCTCTGAAAAGCGAGCAGTACTTC
NA	13	TRBV7-6	TRBJ2-5	NA	CASSREDQETQYF	TGTGCCAGCTCAAGAGAGGACCAAGAGACCCAGTACTTC
NA	16	TRBV5-1	TRBJ2-1	NA	CASSLMGAGTRNEQFF	TGCGCCAGCAGCTTGATGGGAGCGGGGACAAGAAATGAGCAGTTCTTC
NA	18	TRBV5-1	TRBJ2-4	NA	CASRISFTGAAGYDIQYF	TGCGCCAGCAGAATTTCTTTTACAGGGGCCGCGGGGTACGACATTCAGTACTTC
once	16	TRBV7-9	TRBJ2-1	TRBD2	CASSLGSAGGDNEQFF	TGTGCCAGCAGCTTAGGTTCGGCGGGGGGGGACAATGAGCAGTTCTTC
NA	13	TRBV9	TRBJ1-1	NA	CASSVVGQPEAFF	TGTGCCAGCAGCGTAGTGGGGCAGCCTGAAGCTTTCTTT
NA	17	TRBV28	TRBJ2-1	NA	CASTPSGTQNSYNEQFF	TGTGCCAGCACCCCGTCCGGGACACAGAACTCCTACAATGAGCAGTTCTTC
NA	15	TRBV5-6	TRBJ1-3	NA	CASSLAFNSGNTIYF	TGTGCCAGCAGCTTGGCTTTTAACTCTGGAAACACCATATATTTT